This T cell receptor (beta chain) was recovered during a study of PD-1 blockade in classical Hodgkin lymphoma. CDR1 and CDR2 from the germline V gene are SQVTM and ANQGSEA. The length of the CDR3 is 11 residues. V was clipped by 3 bases and J by 5 bases, with 8 bases between them. As to this clone: Its target is not known.

Study-wide results and limits: Newly diagnosed patients were reported to exhibit reduced baseline TCR diversity relative to healthy donors. Nivolumab initiation under 1 year post-ASCT meant exclusion. Only CD4+ TCR diversity, not CD8+, had risen significantly by C4D1.

Using immunoSEQ multiplex PCR, the repertoire was profiled, and TCRdb retains in-frame clones only, with some absent. Here the sample spans 98,000 or so clones, about 88% being singletons. All patients experienced relapse after autologous stem cell transplantation, and brentuximab vedotin exposure was variable. V gene TRBV29-1 combines with J gene TRBJ2-7; D is uncertain. The clonotype was recovered from a human donor with classical Hodgkin lymphoma. The input for sequencing was peripheral blood mononuclear cells (PBMCs), taken before the second cycle of nivolumab. The CDR3 is CSVEAGNEQYF. The DNA of the CDR3 is TGCAGCGTTGAGGCCGGAAACGAGCAGTACTTC.